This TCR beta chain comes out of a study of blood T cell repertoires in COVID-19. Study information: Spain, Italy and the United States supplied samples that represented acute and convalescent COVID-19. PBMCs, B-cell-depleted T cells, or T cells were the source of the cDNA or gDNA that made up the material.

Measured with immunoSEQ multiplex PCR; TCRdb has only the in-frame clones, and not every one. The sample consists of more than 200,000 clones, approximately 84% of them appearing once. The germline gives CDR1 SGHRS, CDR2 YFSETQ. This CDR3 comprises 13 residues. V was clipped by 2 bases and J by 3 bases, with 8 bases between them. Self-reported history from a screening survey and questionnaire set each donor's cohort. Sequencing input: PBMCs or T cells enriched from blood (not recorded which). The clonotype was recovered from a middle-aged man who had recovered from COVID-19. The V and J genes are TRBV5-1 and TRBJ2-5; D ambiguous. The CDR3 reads CASSFLPEETQYF. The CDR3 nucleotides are TGCGCCAGCAGCTTTCTGCCAGAAGAGACCCAGTACTTC.